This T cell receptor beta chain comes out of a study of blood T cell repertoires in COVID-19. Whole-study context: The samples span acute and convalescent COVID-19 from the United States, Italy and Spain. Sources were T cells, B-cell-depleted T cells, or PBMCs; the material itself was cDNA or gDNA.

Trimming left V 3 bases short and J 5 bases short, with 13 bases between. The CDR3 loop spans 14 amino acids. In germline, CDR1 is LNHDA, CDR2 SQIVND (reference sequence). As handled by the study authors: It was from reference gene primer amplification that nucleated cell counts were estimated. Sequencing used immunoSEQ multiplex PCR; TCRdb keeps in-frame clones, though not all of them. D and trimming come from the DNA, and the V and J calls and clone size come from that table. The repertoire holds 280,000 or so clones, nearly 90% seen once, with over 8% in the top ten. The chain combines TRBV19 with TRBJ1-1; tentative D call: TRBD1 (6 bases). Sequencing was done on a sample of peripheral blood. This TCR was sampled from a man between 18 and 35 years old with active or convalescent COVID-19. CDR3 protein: CASSITGTGTEAFF. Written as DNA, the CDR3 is TGTGCCAGTAGTATTACAGGAACAGGGACTGAAGCTTTCTTT.